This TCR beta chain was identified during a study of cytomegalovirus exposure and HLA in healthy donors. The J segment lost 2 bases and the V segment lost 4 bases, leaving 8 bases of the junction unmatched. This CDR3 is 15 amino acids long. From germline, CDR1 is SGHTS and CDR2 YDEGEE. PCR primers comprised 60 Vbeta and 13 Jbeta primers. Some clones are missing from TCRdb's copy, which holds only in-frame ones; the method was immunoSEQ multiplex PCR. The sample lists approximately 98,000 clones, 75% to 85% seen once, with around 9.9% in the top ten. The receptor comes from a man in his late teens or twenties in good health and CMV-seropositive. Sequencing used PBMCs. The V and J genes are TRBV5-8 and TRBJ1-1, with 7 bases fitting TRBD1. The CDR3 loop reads CASSNYRGGNTEAFF. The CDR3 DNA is TGTGCCAGCAGCAATTACAGGGGCGGTAACACTGAAGCTTTCTTT.